This entry describes one T cell receptor (beta chain). Antigen: not known. These data belong to a study of T-cell memory formation after mild COVID-19. Whole-study results and caveats: The authors left the SARS-CoV-2 specificity of second-wave clones peaking on day 37 unconfirmed. Those CD4+ clones that contracted were mainly in CM and EM (CD8+ ones in EMRA).

V lost 3 bases and J 5 bases, leaving 18 bases between the germline ends. The CDR3 covers 15 residues. In germline, CDR1 is SGDLS, CDR2 YYNGEE. TCR alpha and TCR beta cDNA libraries with sample barcodes and UMIs came from 5'RACE using constant-segment primers. Each CDR3 protein gets one entry after TCRdb re-called the 5' RACE reads with MiXCR. The sample contains approximately 500,000 distinct CDR3 sequences, 20% to 25% of which appear only once. The J gene is TRBJ2-7, the V gene TRBV9; D may be TRBD2 (8 bases). The receptor comes from an adult woman who had mild COVID-19 (a few samples of this study predate the infection). Cell type and time point are not known. What was sequenced was PBMCs or a T cell subset sorted from them (not recorded which). For the CDR3, the DNA is TGTGCCAGCAGCGCCTCGGGAGGGGGCCCCAACGAGCAGTACTTC. Residues: CASSASGGGPNEQYF.